Listed here are 11 T cell receptor beta chains from one sample, sequenced in a study of preoperative IRX-2 immunotherapy in early breast cancer. Data came from immunoSEQ multiplex PCR; TCRdb stores just in-frame clones and leaves some out. The sample contains 23,000 or so clones, roughly nine tenths of which appear only once. The treatment: preoperative locoregional IRX-2 cytokine immunotherapy. The source was tumor tissue, collected after IRX-2 immunotherapy. The receptors stem from a human donor with breast cancer.

This chain links TRBV5-1 with TRBJ2-5; the match to TRBD2 covers 7 bases. Per the germline V gene, CDR1 is SGHRS and CDR2 is YFSETQ. V trimming: 3 bases; J trimming: 4 bases; junction bases outside the gene matches: 12. The CDR3 consists of 16 residues. The CDR3, as DNA: TGCGCCAGCAGCTGGGTAGGCGGGAGCATTTTAGAGACCCAGTACTTC. It is translated as CASSWVGGSILETQYF.

The J gene is TRBJ2-2, the V gene TRBV6-1; TRBD1 matches at 7 bases. The CDR3 runs to 15 residues. J was trimmed by 6 bases and V by 5 bases; bases with no gene match: 9. The germline V gene encodes CDR1 MNHNS and CDR2 SASEGT. The CDR3 spells CASSWTPDRPGELFF. CDR3 bases: TGTGCCAGCAGTTGGACCCCGGACAGGCCCGGGGAGCTGTTTTTT.

The CDR3 DNA follows: TGCGCCAGCAGCCAAGAGGTCCCCTTACAGCTAGTTTATAGCAATCAGCCCCAGCATTTT. Its protein is CASSQEVPLQLVYSNQPQHF. The chain couples TRBV4-1 to TRBJ1-5; no clear D. V was shortened by 0 bases and J by 0 bases, with 21 bases between the two germline ends. CDR3 size: 20 residues. Germline CDR1 reads MGHRA; CDR2 reads YSYEKL.

V is TRBV30 and J is TRBJ1-1, with D perhaps TRBD1 (5 bases). The CDR3 loop spans 15 amino acids. Deletions cut 0 bases from V and 7 bases from J, with 18 bases between. Germline loops: CDR1 GTSNPN, CDR2 SVGIG (reference sequence). The CDR3: CAWSVPWSPQGEAFF. CDR3 DNA sequence: TGTGCCTGGAGTGTACCCTGGTCCCCCCAGGGTGAAGCTTTCTTT.

V gene TRBV5-4 combines with J gene TRBJ2-7; the match to TRBD1 covers 7 bases. The ends lost 9 bases at V and 2 bases at J; junction bases unmatched: 8. The germline CDR1 and CDR2 sequences are SGHNT and YYREEE (reference sequence). This CDR3 region has 13 residues. The CDR3 DNA reads TGTGCCACCCATCGACAGGGTCCCTACGAGCAGTACTTC. This codes for CATHRQGPYEQYF.

CDR3 in DNA: TGTGCCAGCTCAGATCCCGGGACAGGAGGGCCCCAGCATTTT. Amino acid sequence: CASSDPGTGGPQHF. The V call is TRBV18, the J call TRBJ1-5; 8 nucleotides line up with TRBD1. Losses at the gene ends were 5 bases for V and 9 bases for J; bases not matched to a gene: 9. The CDR3 extends over 14 amino acids. CDR1 and CDR2 from the germline V gene are KGHSH and LQKENI.

The rearrangement links TRBV11-2 to TRBJ2-5; TRBD2 is a possible D gene (6 bases). The CDR3 covers 15 residues. With 5 bases removed from V and 1 base from J, the gap between germline ends came to 14 bases. Looked up from germline, CDR1 is SGHAT and CDR2 is FQNNGV. The CDR3 sequence: CASSPNSGSQETQYF. The CDR3 DNA reads as TGTGCCAGCAGCCCAAATAGCGGCTCCCAAGAGACCCAGTACTTC.

V usage is TRBV6-6 and J usage is TRBJ2-3; 8 bases match TRBD1. Germline V gene sequence: CDR1 MNHNY, CDR2 SVGAGI (reference sequence). The CDR3 contains 15 residues. The V segment lost 5 bases and the J segment 4 bases; nucleotides outside the gene matches: 8. CDR3 sequence reads: CASSPDRVISDTQYF. DNA of the CDR3: TGTGCCAGCAGTCCGGACAGGGTAATATCAGATACGCAGTATTTT.

V and J are TRBV2 and TRBJ2-7, with TRBD2 identical over 8 bases. V gave up 5 bases and J gave up 4 bases; unmatched junction bases: 10. The CDR3 length is 15 residues. Germline loops: CDR1 SNHLY, CDR2 FYNNEI. The CDR3 nucleotides read TGTGCCAGCAGTTTTAAGCGGGAGAGCCGGTACGAGCAGTACTTC. Protein product: CASSFKRESRYEQYF.

The chain recombines TRBV4-1 with TRBJ1-2; D gene ambiguous. Trimming took 0 bases from V and 8 from J, leaving 10 bases between them. The CDR3 is 13 residues long. CDR1 MGHRA and CDR2 YSYEKL come from the germline V gene. The CDR3 loop is CASSQDRREGYTF. The DNA of the CDR3 is TGCGCCAGCAGCCAAGATAGGAGAGAGGGCTACACCTTC.

This rearrangement joins TRBV7-6 to TRBJ2-5; tentatively, D is TRBD2 (7 bases). The CDR3 length is 18 residues. Germline V gene lookup returns CDR1 SGHVS and CDR2 FNYEAQ. V dropped 1 base and J dropped 2 bases, with 20 bases sitting between them. The CDR3 region has the DNA TGTGCCAGCAGCTTAGAGGGGGGGCCGGGGCTAAGTCAAGAGACCCAGTACTTC. It specifies CASSLEGGPGLSQETQYF. The full variable domain, in which reference TRBV7-6 and TRBJ2-5 provide the parts outside the CDR3, is GAGVSQSPRYKVTKRGQDVALRCDPISGHVSLYWYRQALGQGPEFLTYFNYEAQQDKSGLPNDRFSAERPEGSISTLTIQRTEQRDSAMYRCASSLEGGPGLSQETQYFGPGTRLLVL.